This TCR beta chain stems from a study of regulatory T cells in long-lasting Graves disease. Whole-study results and caveats: The number of shared public clonotypes was higher in persistent patients (2,741) than new patients (966).

V was clipped by 5 bases and J by 7 bases; unmatched bases: 9. The CDR3 consists of 15 residues. Germline V gene sequence: CDR1 KGHDR, CDR2 SFDVKD. Time point described: newly diagnosed GD, antithyroid drugs for less than 3 months. The TCR library was made from RNA that had been extracted from PBMCs in TRIzol. Graves' disease diagnoses followed American Thyroid Association guidelines. As to this clonotype: Its target is unknown.

Both iRepertoire HTBI primers and Arm-PCR of CDR3 regions were used to build the TCR beta libraries. Using its own MiXCR run on the multiplex PCR reads, TCRdb lists one record per CDR3 protein. The repertoire holds roughly 380,000 distinct CDR3 sequences, with approximately 16% as singletons. This same sample was also taken into another study, of T cells in Graves' hyperthyroidism and ophthalmopathy.

The receptor was isolated from a man aged 40-49 years with Graves disease. The sequences come from peripheral blood mononuclear cells (PBMCs), collected at new diagnosis, from a patient treated with antithyroid drugs. This chain connects TRBV24-1 to TRBJ1-5, with 8 bases aligning to TRBD1. CDR3 DNA sequence: TGTGCCACCAGTGCCAATGGACAGGGTTTACAGCCCCAGCATTTT. Its protein is CATSANGQGLQPQHF.